A selection of T cell receptor beta chains follows, all from one sample in a study of PD-1 blockade in classical Hodgkin lymphoma. Using immunoSEQ multiplex PCR, the repertoire was profiled, and TCRdb retains in-frame clones only, with some absent. The sample lists about 15,000 clones; about 85% were seen once. The sample was peripheral blood mononuclear cells (PBMCs). The source of these receptors is a human donor with classical Hodgkin lymphoma. Both conserved end residues are trimmed from each CDR3. D genes are given only for firm matches.

v_gene,d_gene,CDR3aa
TRBV2,NA,ASSASPSYEQY
TRBV10-3,TRBD1,ACGTGNTDTQY
TRBV7-2,NA,ASSRGYTGELF
TRBV28,TRBD1,ASLPRGTVPVGYT
TRBV30,TRBD1,AWSTGGSYEQY
TRBV7-2,TRBD2,ASSLGTSVRGAEQY
TRBV5-1,TRBD2,ASSLRPGGAYEQY
TRBV7-2,NA,ASSLRDGYEQY
TRBV19,TRBD2,ASRRSGRADWTGELF
TRBV28,TRBD1,ASRNPGQGLAGELF
TRBV7-2,TRBD2,ASSGGQSSGRADEQY
TRBV7-9,TRBD2,ASSLAGTSNEQF
TRBV5-3,NA,ARSLAGGAANEKLF
TRBV5-1,TRBD1,ASSYGTGYYGYT
TRBV25-1,NA,ASSESTGKGTEAF
TRBV2,NA,ASTSARNSYEQY
TRBV2,NA,ANFPRGLNNEQF
TRBV28,NA,ASSLTGYGYT
TRBV28,NA,ASSSRRINGSPLH
TRBV28,NA,LVRPQGTQPREF
TRBV2,NA,ASNGGEQY
TRBV6-1,TRBD1,ASSHRGRST
TRBV18,NA,ASSPPQGSLVNIQY
TRBV7-2,NA,ASSLAGGGFLSNQPQH
TRBV6-1,TRBD1,ASRPGQGTGGYT
TRBV5-6,NA,ASSLVGRDTQY
TRBV5-5,NA,ASSSRRFSGANVLT
TRBV27,TRBD1,ASSLVGQGNTEAF
TRBV28,NA,ASSSPGGASNEKLF
TRBV6-6,NA,ASSLRDIDYGYT
TRBV30,TRBD2,AGTSGALAKNIQY
TRBV28,NA,ASSLLQEGEKLF
TRBV19,TRBD1,ASSGDRATKPQH